Below are 10 T cell receptor beta chains sequenced from a single sample in a study of T cell responses to AZD1222 COVID-19 vaccine. Assay used: immunoSEQ multiplex PCR; TCRdb lists only in-frame clones, some missing. The sample lists around 160,000 clones, about 91% occurring once. The sample consisted of peripheral blood, taken on day 0 of AZD1222 vaccination. The receptors were sampled from an adult in good health.

This sequence joins TRBV18 and TRBJ1-1, with D possibly matching TRBD1 (6 bases). Germline V gives CDR1 KGHSH, CDR2 LQKENI. The CDR3 is 16 residues long. V was shortened by 3 bases and J by 10 bases, with 24 bases between the two germline ends. The CDR3: CASSPAQYYTGNGAFF. The CDR3 nucleotides are TGTGCCAGCTCACCGGCGCAGTATTACACAGGGAACGGAGCTTTCTTT. Combining the CDR3 with reference TRBV18 and TRBJ1-1 gives the whole variable domain NAGVMQNPRHLVRRRGQEARLRCSPMKGHSHVYWYRQLPEEGLKFMVYLQKENIIDESGMPKERFSAEFPKEGPSILRIQQVVRGDSAAYFCASSPAQYYTGNGAFFGQGTRLTVV.

The chain carries TRBV6-6 and TRBJ1-5; 9 positions agree with TRBD1. The CDR3 sequence is 21 residues long. In germline, CDR1 is MNHNY, CDR2 SVGAGI (reference sequence). Losses at the gene ends were 6 bases for V and 0 bases for J; bases not matched to a gene: 21. CDR3 protein: CASSHPTRNRGLGYSNQPQHF. CDR3 coding DNA: TGTGCCAGCAGCCACCCCACCCGGAACAGGGGGCTAGGGTATAGCAATCAGCCCCAGCATTTT.

The gene calls are TRBV9 and TRBJ2-7; tentative D call: TRBD1 (6 bases). Germline assignment: CDR1 SGDLS and CDR2 YYNGEE. Trimming removed 4 bases from V and 2 bases from J, with 16 bases in between. The CDR3 extends over 15 amino acids. As DNA, the CDR3 is TGTGCCAGCAGCCCCCGACAGGATAGGACCTACGAGCAGTACTTC. Translation: CASSPRQDRTYEQYF.

This clone came up once. This chain links TRBV6-2 or TRBV6-3 with TRBJ2-7; D remains unclear. The CDR3 consists of 11 residues. Germline assignment: CDR1 MNHEY and CDR2 SVGEGT. Trimming removed 6 bases at V and 7 bases at J, with 10 bases between. CDR3 bases: TGTGCCAGCAGCACGCGATGGGAGCAGTACTTC. This sequence encodes CASSTRWEQYF.

The rearrangement links TRBV28 to TRBJ1-2; perhaps TRBD1 as D (5 bases). The CDR3 length is 14 residues. The germline CDR1 and CDR2 sequences are MDHEN and SYDVKM. V lost 3 bases and J lost 0, with 8 bases in between. The CDR3 sequence is CASSLAGPNYGYTF. CDR3 DNA sequence: TGTGCCAGCAGTTTGGCGGGGCCTAACTATGGCTACACCTTC.

The chain recombines TRBV5-4 with TRBJ2-7, with D possibly being TRBD1 (5 bases). The CDR3 is 15 amino acids. Trimming left V 4 bases short and J 3 bases short, with 17 bases between. CDR1 and CDR2 from the germline V gene are SGHNT and YYREEE (reference sequence). The CDR3 region has the DNA TGTGCCAGCAGCCAGCCTAATAGGGGTAGCTACGAGCAGTACTTC. Translating gives CASSQPNRGSYEQYF. Based on the CDR3 plus reference TRBV5-4 and TRBJ2-7, the full variable domain is ETGVTQSPTHLIKTRGQQVTLRCSSQSGHNTVSWYQQALGQGPQFIFQYYREEENGRGNFPPRFSGLQFPNYSSELNVNALELDDSALYLCASSQPNRGSYEQYFGPGTRLTVT.

This clone was seen once. The chain employs TRBV6-5 and TRBJ2-3; D is perhaps TRBD1 (5 bases). Trimming left V 11 bases short and J 4 bases short, with 16 bases between. CDR1 is MNHEY and CDR2 is SVGAGI in the germline V gene. CDR3 size: 13 residues. The CDR3 DNA follows: TGTGCCTCGGTCCCGCAGGGCGCAGATACGCAGTATTTT. Protein: CASVPQGADTQYF.

A single count supports this clone. The chain links TRBV12-3 or TRBV12-4 to TRBJ2-3; 7 bases map to TRBD2. The CDR3 totals 12 residues. Trimming removed 5 bases from V and 5 bases from J; junction bases left unmatched: 1. As DNA, the CDR3 is TGTGCCAGCAGTGGGACTATAGATACGCAGTATTTT. This sequence encodes CASSGTIDTQYF.

Only one count was recorded for this clone. The chain combines TRBV19 with TRBJ2-3; D tentatively reads TRBD1 or TRBD2 (6 bases each). This CDR3 contains 14 residues. V was shortened by 6 bases and J by 1 base, with 11 bases between the two germline ends. The germline V gene has CDR1 LNHDA and CDR2 SQIVND (reference sequence). The CDR3 protein is CASRQEGGTDTQYF. As DNA, the CDR3 is TGTGCCAGTAGGCAGGAGGGGGGCACAGATACGCAGTATTTT.

The CDR3 sequence: CASSLVPGLVEQFF. The CDR3 nucleotides are TGTGCCAGCAGCTTAGTTCCGGGGTTGGTCGAGCAGTTCTTC. This chain joins TRBV7-8 and TRBJ2-1; maybe TRBD2 (5 bases). In germline, CDR1 is SGHVS, CDR2 FQNEAQ. The germline V and J ends were trimmed by 1 base and 10 bases, with 14 bases remaining between them. This CDR3 comprises 14 residues. Filled out from reference TRBV7-8 and TRBJ2-1, the complete variable domain reads GAGVSQSPRYKVAKRGQDVALRCDPISGHVSLFWYQQALGQGPEFLTYFQNEAQLDKSGLPSDRFFAERPEGSVSTLKIQRTQQEDSAVYLCASSLVPGLVEQFFGPGTRLTVL.